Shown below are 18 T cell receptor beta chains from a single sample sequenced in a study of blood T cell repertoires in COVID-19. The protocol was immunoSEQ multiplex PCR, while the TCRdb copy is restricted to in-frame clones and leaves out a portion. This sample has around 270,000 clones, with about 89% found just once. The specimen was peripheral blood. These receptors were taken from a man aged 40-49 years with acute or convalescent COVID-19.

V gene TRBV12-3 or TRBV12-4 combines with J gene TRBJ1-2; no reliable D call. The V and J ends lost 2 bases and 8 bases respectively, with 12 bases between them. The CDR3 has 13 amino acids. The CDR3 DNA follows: TGTGCCAGCAGTTTAATTGGTGACACCGGCTACACCTTC. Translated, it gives CASSLIGDTGYTF.

In DNA, the CDR3 is TGTGCCAGCAGCTTACCCCTCACAGGGACTGAAGCTTTCTTT. This translates into CASSLPLTGTEAFF. The chain couples TRBV7-2 to TRBJ1-1; a possible D gene is TRBD1 (6 bases). Germline-derived CDR1 and CDR2 are SGHTA and FQGNSA. This CDR3 has 14 residues. V lost 2 bases to trimming and J lost 5 bases, with 12 bases between them.

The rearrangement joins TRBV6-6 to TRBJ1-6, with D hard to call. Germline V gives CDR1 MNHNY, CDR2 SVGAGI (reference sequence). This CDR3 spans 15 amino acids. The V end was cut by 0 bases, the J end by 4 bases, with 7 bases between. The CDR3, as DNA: TGTGCCAGCAGTTACTCATCAGTGTATAATTCACCCCTCCACTTT. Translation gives CASSYSSVYNSPLHF.

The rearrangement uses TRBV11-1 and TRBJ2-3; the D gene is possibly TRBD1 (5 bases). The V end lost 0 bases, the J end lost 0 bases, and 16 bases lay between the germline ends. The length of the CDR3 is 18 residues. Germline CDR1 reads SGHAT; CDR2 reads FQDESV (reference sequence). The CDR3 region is CASSLALQALTSTDTQYF. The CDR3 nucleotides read TGTGCCAGCAGCTTAGCTCTACAGGCGCTTACTAGCACAGATACGCAGTATTTT.

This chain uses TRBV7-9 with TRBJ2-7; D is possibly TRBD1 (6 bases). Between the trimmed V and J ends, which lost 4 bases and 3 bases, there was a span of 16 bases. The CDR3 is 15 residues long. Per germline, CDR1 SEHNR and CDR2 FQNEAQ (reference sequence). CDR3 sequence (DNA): TGTGCCAGCAGCTCCGCTGGGGGCGCTGACTACGAGCAGTACTTC. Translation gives CASSSAGGADYEQYF.

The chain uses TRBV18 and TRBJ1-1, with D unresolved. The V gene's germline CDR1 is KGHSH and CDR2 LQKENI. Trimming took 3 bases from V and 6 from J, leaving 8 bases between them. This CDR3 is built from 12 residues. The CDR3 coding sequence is TGTGCCAGCTCACCCCTGGAGTCTGAAGCTTTCTTT. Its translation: CASSPLESEAFF.

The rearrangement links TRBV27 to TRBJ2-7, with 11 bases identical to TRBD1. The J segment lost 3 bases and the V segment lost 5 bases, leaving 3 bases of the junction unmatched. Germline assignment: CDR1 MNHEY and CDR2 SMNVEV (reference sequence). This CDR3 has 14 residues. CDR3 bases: TGTGCCAGCAGTCCCGGGACAGGGGGCTACGAGCAGTACTTC. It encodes CASSPGTGGYEQYF.

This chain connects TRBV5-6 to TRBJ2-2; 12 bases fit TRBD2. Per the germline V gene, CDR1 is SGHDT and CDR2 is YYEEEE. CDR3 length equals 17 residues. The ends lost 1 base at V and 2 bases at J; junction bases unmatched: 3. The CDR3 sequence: CASSLRTSGDNTGELFF. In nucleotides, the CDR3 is TGTGCCAGCAGCTTGAGGACTAGCGGGGACAACACCGGGGAGCTGTTTTTT.

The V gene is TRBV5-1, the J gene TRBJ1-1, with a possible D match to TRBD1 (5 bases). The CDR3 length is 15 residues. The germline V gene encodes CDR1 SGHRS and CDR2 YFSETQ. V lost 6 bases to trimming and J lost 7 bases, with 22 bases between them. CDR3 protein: CASNTNPGGIGEAFF. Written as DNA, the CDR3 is TGCGCCAGCAACACTAACCCCGGGGGGATTGGTGAAGCTTTCTTT.

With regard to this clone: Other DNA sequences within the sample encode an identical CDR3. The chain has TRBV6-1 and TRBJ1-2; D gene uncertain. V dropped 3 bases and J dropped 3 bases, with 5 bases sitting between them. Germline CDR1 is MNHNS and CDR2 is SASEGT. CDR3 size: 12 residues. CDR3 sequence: CASSDRDYGYTF. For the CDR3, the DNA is TGTGCCAGCAGTGATAGAGACTATGGCTACACCTTC.

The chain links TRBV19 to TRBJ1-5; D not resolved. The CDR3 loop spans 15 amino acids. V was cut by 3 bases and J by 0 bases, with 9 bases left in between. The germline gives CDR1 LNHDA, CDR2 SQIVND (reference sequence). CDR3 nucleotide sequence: TGTGCCAGTAGTATTCCTCTATTTAGCAATCAGCCCCAGCATTTT. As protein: CASSIPLFSNQPQHF.

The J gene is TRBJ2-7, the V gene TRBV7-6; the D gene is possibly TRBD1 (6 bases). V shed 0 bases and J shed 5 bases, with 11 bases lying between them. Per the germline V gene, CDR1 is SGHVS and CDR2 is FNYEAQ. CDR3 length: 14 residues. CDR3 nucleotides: TGTGCCAGCAGCTTAGCTATTTCAGGGGACGAGCAGTACTTC. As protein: CASSLAISGDEQYF.

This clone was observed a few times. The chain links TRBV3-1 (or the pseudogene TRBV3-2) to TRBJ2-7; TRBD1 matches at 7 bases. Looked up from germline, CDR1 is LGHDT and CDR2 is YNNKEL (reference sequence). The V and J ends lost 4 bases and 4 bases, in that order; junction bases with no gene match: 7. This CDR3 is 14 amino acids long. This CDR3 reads CASSRTGTVYEQYF. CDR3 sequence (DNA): TGTGCCAGCAGCCGAACCGGGACAGTATACGAGCAGTACTTC.

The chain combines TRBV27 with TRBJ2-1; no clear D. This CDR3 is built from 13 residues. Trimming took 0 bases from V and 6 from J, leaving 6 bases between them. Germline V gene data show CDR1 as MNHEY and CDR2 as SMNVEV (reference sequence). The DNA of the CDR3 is TGTGCCAGCAGTTTATCGAACGGCAATGAGCAGTTCTTC. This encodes CASSLSNGNEQFF.

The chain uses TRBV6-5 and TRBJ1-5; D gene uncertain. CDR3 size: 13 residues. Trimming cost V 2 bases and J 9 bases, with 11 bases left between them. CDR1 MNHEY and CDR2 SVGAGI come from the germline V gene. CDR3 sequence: CASSYNPEGPQHF. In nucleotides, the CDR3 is TGTGCCAGCAGTTACAACCCCGAGGGGCCCCAGCATTTT.

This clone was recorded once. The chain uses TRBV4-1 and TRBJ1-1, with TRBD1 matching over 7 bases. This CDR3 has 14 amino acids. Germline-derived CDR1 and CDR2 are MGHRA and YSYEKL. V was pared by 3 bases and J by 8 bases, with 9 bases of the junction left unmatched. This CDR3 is CASSHSESTGEAFF. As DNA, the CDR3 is TGCGCCAGCAGCCATTCGGAGTCGACAGGGGAAGCTTTCTTT.

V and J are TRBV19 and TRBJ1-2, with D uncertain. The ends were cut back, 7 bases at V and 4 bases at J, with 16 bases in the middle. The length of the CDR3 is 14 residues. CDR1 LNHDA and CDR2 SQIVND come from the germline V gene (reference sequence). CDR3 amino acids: CASKRARDGYGYTF. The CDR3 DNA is TGTGCCAGTAAGAGGGCGCGGGATGGCTATGGCTACACCTTC.

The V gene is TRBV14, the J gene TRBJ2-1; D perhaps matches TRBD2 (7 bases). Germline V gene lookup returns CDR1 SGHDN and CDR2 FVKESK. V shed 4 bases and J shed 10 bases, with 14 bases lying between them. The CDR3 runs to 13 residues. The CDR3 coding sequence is TGTGCCAGCAGCCCTCTCGGGGGGCCCGAGCAGTTCTTC. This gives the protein CASSPLGGPEQFF.